The 19 T cell receptor beta chains given below trace back to one sample, sequenced in a study of regulatory T cells in long-lasting Graves disease. iRepertoire HTBI primers and Arm-PCR of CDR3 regions built TCR beta libraries. A single record per CDR3 protein comes from TCRdb applying MiXCR to the multiplex PCR reads. The sample contains a few hundred thousand distinct CDR3 sequences, around 15% of which appear only once. Documented time point: newly diagnosed GD, antithyroid drugs for less than 3 months. The TCR library was prepared using RNA isolated from PBMCs. These data were also filed under a second study, of T cells in Graves' hyperthyroidism and ophthalmopathy.

The sample in question was peripheral blood mononuclear cells (PBMCs), obtained at new diagnosis, from a patient treated with antithyroid drugs. The receptors derive from a woman younger than 30 with Graves disease.

This clonotype was detected a few times. This rearrangement joins TRBV20-1 to TRBJ2-5, with D perhaps being TRBD1 or TRBD2 (6 bases each). The CDR3 runs to 13 residues. From germline, CDR1 is DFQATT and CDR2 SNEGSKA (reference sequence). Trimming removed 6 bases from V and 1 base from J, with 12 bases in between. The CDR3 bases are TGCAGTGCAGGCCGGGGGCCCCAAGAGACCCAGTACTTC. The encoded protein is CSAGRGPQETQYF.

This clonotype was counted ten times or more. The V and J genes are TRBV3-1 and TRBJ1-2, with D possibly matching TRBD1 (5 bases). Looked up from germline, CDR1 is LGHDT and CDR2 is YNNKEL (reference sequence). This CDR3 contains 15 residues. Trimming took 0 bases from V and 1 from J, leaving 9 bases between them. CDR3 DNA: TGTGCCAGCAGCCAAGAATGGGGCAGTAACTATGGCTACACCTTC. Protein: CASSQEWGSNYGYTF.

The genes are TRBV9 and TRBJ2-3; D may be TRBD2 (5 bases). CDR3 length: 13 residues. V gave up 4 bases and J gave up 5 bases, with 11 bases separating them. Germline CDR1 is SGDLS and CDR2 is YYNGEE. The CDR3 protein is CASSPRLLDTQYF. CDR3 bases: TGTGCCAGCAGCCCCCGACTACTAGATACGCAGTATTTT.

There are many counts of this clonotype. V gene TRBV6-1 combines with J gene TRBJ1-6; 9 bases map to TRBD1. This CDR3 has 15 amino acids. After removal of 6 bases from V and 5 bases from J, the junction contained 5 bases not matched to a gene. Germline V gives CDR1 MNHNS, CDR2 SASEGT. CDR3 in DNA: TGTGCCAGCAGGCTGGGACAGGGCCATAATTCACCCCTCCACTTT. This sequence encodes CASRLGQGHNSPLHF.

This clonotype was recorded many times. The chain is built from TRBV20-1 and TRBJ2-1; 13 bases line up with TRBD2. There are 17 residues in the CDR3. CDR1 and CDR2 from the germline V gene are DFQATT and SNEGSKA (reference sequence). The junction had 7 bases not matched to a gene; V was cut back by 5 bases and J by 0 bases. CDR3 sequence: CSARGLAGRSSYNEQFF. Written as DNA, the CDR3 is TGCAGTGCTCGGGGACTAGCGGGGCGGAGCTCCTACAATGAGCAGTTCTTC.

The table lists this clonotype with a few counts. This chain connects TRBV18 to TRBJ1-3; D is uncertain. V gave up 1 base and J gave up 4 bases, with 11 bases separating them. The V gene's germline CDR1 is KGHSH and CDR2 LQKENI. The CDR3 consists of 15 residues. In nucleotides, the CDR3 is TGTGCCAGCTCACCACAGAGAGTTTCAGGAAACACCATATATTTT. This sequence encodes CASSPQRVSGNTIYF.

In DNA form, the CDR3 reads TGTGCCAGCAGTTCCGGGACAGGGGCAGGCTACACCTTC. As protein: CASSSGTGAGYTF. V is TRBV6-2 or TRBV6-3 and J is TRBJ1-2; 10 positions match TRBD1. The CDR3 totals 13 residues. Unmatched junction bases numbered 4, after V lost 4 bases and J lost 8 bases. Germline CDR1 reads MNHEY; CDR2 reads SVGEGT.

This clonotype was observed many times. The rearrangement uses TRBV6-1 and TRBJ2-6; D ambiguous. Between the trimmed V and J ends, which lost 2 bases and 0 bases, there was a span of 5 bases. CDR3 size: 15 residues. Germline loops: CDR1 MNHNS, CDR2 SASEGT. In DNA form, the CDR3 reads TGTGCCAGCAGTGAATCCAGCTCTGGGGCCAACGTCCTGACTTTC. Protein sequence: CASSESSSGANVLTF.

This clonotype was seen many times. The chain joins TRBV2 to TRBJ2-2, with 14 positions matching TRBD2. The CDR3 consists of 17 residues. V was clipped by 6 bases and J by 5 bases; unmatched bases: 8. Germline loops: CDR1 SNHLY, CDR2 FYNNEI. CDR3 DNA sequence: TGTGCCAGCAGGGCCCGTCGACTAGCGGGAGGGACCGGGGAGCTGTTTTTT. Its translation is CASRARRLAGGTGELFF.

This clonotype was counted many times. V and J are TRBV24-1 and TRBJ2-1; 8 bases align to TRBD2. The CDR3 extends over 17 amino acids. Losses at the gene ends were 2 bases for V and 7 bases for J; bases not matched to a gene: 12. Germline V gene lookup returns CDR1 KGHDR and CDR2 SFDVKD. The CDR3 loop reads CATSDSLGLAIPNEQFF. In DNA, the CDR3 is TGTGCCACCAGTGATTCACTAGGACTAGCCATCCCAAATGAGCAGTTCTTC.

This clonotype appeared many times. The rearrangement uses TRBV7-2 and TRBJ1-1; 7 bases are a match to TRBD1. The CDR3 loop spans 15 amino acids. Trimming took 5 bases from V and 5 from J; bases not matched to a gene: 11. Germline V lookup: CDR1 SGHTA, CDR2 FQGNSA. The CDR3 loop reads CASSARQGGGTEAFF. The CDR3 region has the DNA TGTGCCAGCAGCGCCCGACAGGGAGGTGGTACTGAAGCTTTCTTT.

The table lists this clonotype with a few counts. The chain carries TRBV5-1 and TRBJ2-4; 9 bases fit TRBD1. The ends lost 4 bases at V and 10 bases at J; junction bases unmatched: 3. This CDR3 is 12 amino acids long. Germline CDR1 SGHRS, CDR2 YFSETQ. The CDR3 DNA is TGCGCCAGCAGCCCCGACAGGGGGATTCAGTACTTC. It codes for CASSPDRGIQYF. Full variable domain (rest looked up from reference TRBV5-1 and TRBJ2-4): KAGVTQTPRYLIKTRGQQVTLSCSPISGHRSVSWYQQTPGQGLQFLFEYFSETQRNKGNFPGRFSGRQFSNSRSEMNVSTLELGDSALYLCASSPDRGIQYFGAGTRLSVL.

This chain uses TRBV19 with TRBJ1-5; D possibly corresponds to TRBD1 (5 bases). V lost 4 bases and J 3 bases, leaving 19 bases between the germline ends. Germline CDR1 and CDR2: LNHDA and SQIVND (reference sequence). This CDR3 contains 17 residues. The CDR3 DNA reads TGTGCCAGTAGTAGATTGCGGGGCAGCCTTGACAATCAGCCCCAGCATTTT. Translated, it gives CASSRLRGSLDNQPQHF.

This clonotype was observed many times. The rearrangement uses TRBV11-2 and TRBJ2-1, with a tentative D call TRBD2 (6 bases). V was pared by 2 bases and J by 10 bases, with 9 bases between. CDR1 SGHAT and CDR2 FQNNGV come from the germline V gene. The CDR3 totals 12 residues. The chain's CDR3 is CASSLHAGEQFF. CDR3 coding DNA: TGTGCCAGCAGCTTACACGCGGGGGAGCAGTTCTTC.

Many counts were recorded for this clonotype. The chain carries TRBV28 and TRBJ1-1, with D hard to call. Trimming left V 6 bases short and J 7 bases short, with 12 bases between. This CDR3 is 12 amino acids long. CDR1 and CDR2 from the germline V gene are MDHEN and SYDVKM. CDR3 amino acids: CASSRQVVEAFF. In DNA form, the CDR3 reads TGTGCCAGCAGCCGTCAGGTAGTTGAAGCTTTCTTT.

With respect to this clonotype: Since a much larger clone is just one base distant, this may be a read error. The chain uses TRBV6-1 and TRBJ2-7; possibly TRBD2 for D (5 bases). With 5 bases removed from V and 3 bases from J, the gap between germline ends came to 14 bases. The CDR3 totals 14 residues. CDR1 is MNHNS and CDR2 is SASEGT in the germline V gene. The CDR3 loop reads CASSPTDGIYEQYF. CDR3 DNA sequence: TGTGCCAGCAGTCCCACCGACGGGATCTACGAGCAGTACTTC.

As concerns this clonotype: This clone may be a read error of a much larger clone one base away. In DNA form, the CDR3 reads TGTGCCAGCAGGCCACCAGCGGGATCCACAGATACGCAGTATTTT. Translation: CASRPPAGSTDTQYF. The V gene is TRBV6-2 or TRBV6-3, the J gene TRBJ2-3; TRBD2 matches 7 bases. This CDR3 contains 15 residues. From germline, CDR1 is MNHEY and CDR2 SVGEGT. Trimming cost V 6 bases and J 2 bases; bases outside gene matches: 8.

This clonotype was detected ten times or more. This chain links TRBV10-3 with TRBJ2-5; weak D call: TRBD1 (6 bases). CDR3 length: 11 residues. Trimming stripped 6 bases from V and 7 bases from J, with 9 bases between. Germline CDR1 and CDR2: ENHRY and SYGVKD. CDR3 DNA: TGTGCCATCAGGGAAGGGGGGACCCAGTACTTC. Protein: CAIREGGTQYF.

This clonotype was detected ten times or more. This chain connects TRBV11-2 to TRBJ2-4; a weak D match, TRBD2 (5 bases). Germline CDR1 SGHAT, CDR2 FQNNGV. V dropped 4 bases and J dropped 0 bases, with 22 bases sitting between them. This CDR3 contains 19 residues. This CDR3 reads CASSSNFIWTPRAKNIQYF. The CDR3 DNA follows: TGTGCCAGCAGCTCCAACTTTATTTGGACTCCACGAGCCAAAAACATTCAGTACTTC.